This T cell receptor (beta chain) is drawn from a study of tumor-infiltrating lymphocytes in oesophageal squamous cell carcinoma. This CDR3 region has 14 residues. Germline V gene data show CDR1 as SGHTA and CDR2 as FQGNSA. With 5 bases clipped from V and 5 bases from J, the junction kept 7 bases outside the gene matches. MiXCR was run by TCRdb on the PCR reads, yielding one entry per CDR3 protein. This sample has over 15,000 distinct CDR3 sequences, with around 43% found just once. This clonotype was counted only a few times. The sample comprised blood. The receptor was isolated from a male donor with esophageal squamous cell carcinoma. The rearrangement links TRBV7-2 to TRBJ1-2, with TRBD1 identical over 8 bases. CDR3 amino acids: CASSPDRGTYGYTF. The CDR3 region has the DNA TGTGCCAGCAGCCCCGACAGGGGAACATATGGCTACACCTTC.